This TCR beta chain was sequenced for a study of cytomegalovirus exposure and HLA in healthy donors. Study-wide results and limits: The authors judged a highly shared variant cluster likely a sequencing artifact. The authors later linked a missense DCLRE1C variant to TCR beta V- and J-gene trimming.

Concerning this clone itself: As yet, its antigen is unknown.

There were likely unrecorded immune exposures, though donors were nominally healthy when sampled. V trimming: 0 bases; J trimming: 5 bases; junction bases outside the gene matches: 8. The CDR3 loop spans 16 amino acids. The germline V gene encodes CDR1 SGHVS and CDR2 FNYEAQ. Primers for the PCR totalled 60 Vbeta and 13 Jbeta. Methods used by the authors: Per a later analysis, the number of unique TCR beta chains was roughly 87 million, of which about 11 million were shared. Method: immunoSEQ multiplex PCR; TCRdb's copy keeps in-frame clones and lacks some. V, J and clone size reflect that table, while D and trimming were determined from the DNA. The repertoire holds 120,000 or so clones, more than 70% seen once, with roughly 2.9% in the top ten.

V and J are TRBV7-6 and TRBJ2-5; 8 nucleotides match TRBD1. This sequence was found in a woman aged 55 to 70 in good health and CMV-seropositive. Sequenced material: PBMCs. The CDR3 sequence: CASSLARGRWGETQYF. The CDR3 nucleotides are TGTGCCAGCAGCTTAGCCAGGGGGCGCTGGGGGGAGACCCAGTACTTC. The full variable domain, completed using reference TRBV7-6 and TRBJ2-5, is GAGVSQSPRYKVTKRGQDVALRCDPISGHVSLYWYRQALGQGPEFLTYFNYEAQQDKSGLPNDRFSAERPEGSISTLTIQRTEQRDSAMYRCASSLARGRWGETQYFGPGTRLLVL.